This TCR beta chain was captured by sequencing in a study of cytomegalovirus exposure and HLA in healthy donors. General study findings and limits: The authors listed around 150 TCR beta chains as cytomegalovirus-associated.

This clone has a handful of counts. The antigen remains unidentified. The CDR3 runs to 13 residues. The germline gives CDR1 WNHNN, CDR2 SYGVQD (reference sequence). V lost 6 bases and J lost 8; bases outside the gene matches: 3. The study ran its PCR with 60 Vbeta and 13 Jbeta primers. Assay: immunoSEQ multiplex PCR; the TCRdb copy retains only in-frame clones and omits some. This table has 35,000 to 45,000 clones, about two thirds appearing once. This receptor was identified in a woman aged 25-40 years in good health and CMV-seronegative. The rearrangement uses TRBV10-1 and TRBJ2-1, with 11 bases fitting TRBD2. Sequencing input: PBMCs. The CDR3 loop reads CASRAGLADEQFF. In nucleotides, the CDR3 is TGCGCCAGCAGGGCGGGACTAGCGGATGAGCAGTTCTTC.